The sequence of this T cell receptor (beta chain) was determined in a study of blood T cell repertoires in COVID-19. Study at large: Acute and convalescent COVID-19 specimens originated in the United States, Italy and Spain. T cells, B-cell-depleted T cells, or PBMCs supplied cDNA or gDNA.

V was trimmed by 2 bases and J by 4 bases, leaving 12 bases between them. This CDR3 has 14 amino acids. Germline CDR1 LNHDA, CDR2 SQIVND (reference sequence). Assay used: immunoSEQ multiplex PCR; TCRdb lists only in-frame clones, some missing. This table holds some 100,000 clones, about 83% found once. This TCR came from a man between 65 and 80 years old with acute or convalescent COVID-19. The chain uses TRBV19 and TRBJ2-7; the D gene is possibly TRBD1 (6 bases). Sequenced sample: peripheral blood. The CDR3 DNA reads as TGTGCCAGTAGTATAATTGGACAGCAATACGAGCAGTACTTC. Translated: CASSIIGQQYEQYF.